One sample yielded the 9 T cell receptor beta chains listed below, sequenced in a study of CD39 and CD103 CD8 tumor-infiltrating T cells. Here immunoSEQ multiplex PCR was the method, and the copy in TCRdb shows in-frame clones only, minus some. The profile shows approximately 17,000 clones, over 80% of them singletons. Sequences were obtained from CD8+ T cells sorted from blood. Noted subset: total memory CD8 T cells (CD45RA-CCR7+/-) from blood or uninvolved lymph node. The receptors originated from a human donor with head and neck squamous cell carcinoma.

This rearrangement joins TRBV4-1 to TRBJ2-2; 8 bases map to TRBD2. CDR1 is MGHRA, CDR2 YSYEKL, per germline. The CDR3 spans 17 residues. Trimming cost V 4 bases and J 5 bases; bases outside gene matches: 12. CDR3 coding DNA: TGCGCCAGCAGCCCCGAGGACGGGGGGGCTCAGACCGGGGAGCTGTTTTTT. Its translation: CASSPEDGGAQTGELFF.

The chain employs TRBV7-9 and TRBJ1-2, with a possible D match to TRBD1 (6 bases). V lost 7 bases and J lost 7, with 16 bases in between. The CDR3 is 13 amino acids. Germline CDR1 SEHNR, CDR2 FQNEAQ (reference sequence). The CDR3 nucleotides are TGTGCCAGCACGTCATCGGGGGCTTTTGGCTACACCTTC. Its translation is CASTSSGAFGYTF.

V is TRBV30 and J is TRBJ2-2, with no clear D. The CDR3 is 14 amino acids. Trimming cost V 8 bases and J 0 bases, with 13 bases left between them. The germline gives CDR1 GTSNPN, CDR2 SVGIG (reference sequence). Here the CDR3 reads CAQDWASNTGELFF. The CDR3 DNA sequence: TGTGCCCAAGACTGGGCCTCGAACACCGGGGAGCTGTTTTTT.

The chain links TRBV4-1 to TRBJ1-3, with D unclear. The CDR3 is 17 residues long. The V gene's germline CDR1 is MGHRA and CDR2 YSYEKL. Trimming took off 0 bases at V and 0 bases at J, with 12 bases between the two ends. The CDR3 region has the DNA TGCGCCAGCAGCCAAGATTCCCTCTCGGCCTCTGGAAACACCATATATTTT. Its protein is CASSQDSLSASGNTIYF.

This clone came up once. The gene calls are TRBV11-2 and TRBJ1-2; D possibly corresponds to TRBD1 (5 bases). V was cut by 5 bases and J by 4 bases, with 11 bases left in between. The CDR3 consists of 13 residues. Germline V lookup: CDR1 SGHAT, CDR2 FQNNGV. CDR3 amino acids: CASSTATAYGYTF. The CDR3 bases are TGTGCCAGCAGCACCGCGACAGCCTATGGCTACACCTTC.

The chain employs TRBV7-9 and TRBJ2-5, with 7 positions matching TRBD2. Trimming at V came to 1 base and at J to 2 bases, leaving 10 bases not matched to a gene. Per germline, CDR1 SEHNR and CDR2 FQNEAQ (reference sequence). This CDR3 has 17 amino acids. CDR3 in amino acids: CASSLGGGTKEQETQYF. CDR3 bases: TGTGCCAGCAGCTTAGGTGGAGGGACTAAGGAACAAGAGACCCAGTACTTC. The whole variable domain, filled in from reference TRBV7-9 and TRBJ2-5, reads DTGVSQNPRHKITKRGQNVTFRCDPISEHNRLYWYRQTLGQGPEFLTYFQNEAQLEKSRLLSDRFSAERPKGSFSTLEIQRTEQGDSAMYLCASSLGGGTKEQETQYFGPGTRLLVL.

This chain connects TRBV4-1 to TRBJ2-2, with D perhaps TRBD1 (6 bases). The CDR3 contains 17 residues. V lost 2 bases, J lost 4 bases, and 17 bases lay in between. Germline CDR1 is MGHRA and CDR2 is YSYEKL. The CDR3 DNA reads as TGCGCCAGCAGCCAATGGTCGGCAGGGGTGGGCACCGGGGAGCTGTTTTTT. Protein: CASSQWSAGVGTGELFF.

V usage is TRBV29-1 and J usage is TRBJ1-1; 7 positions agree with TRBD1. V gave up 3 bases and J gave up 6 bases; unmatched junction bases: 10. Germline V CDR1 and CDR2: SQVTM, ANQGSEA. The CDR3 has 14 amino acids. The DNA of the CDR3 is TGCAGCGTTGACATTCGGGACAGATCGCCTGAAGCTTTCTTT. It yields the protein CSVDIRDRSPEAFF.

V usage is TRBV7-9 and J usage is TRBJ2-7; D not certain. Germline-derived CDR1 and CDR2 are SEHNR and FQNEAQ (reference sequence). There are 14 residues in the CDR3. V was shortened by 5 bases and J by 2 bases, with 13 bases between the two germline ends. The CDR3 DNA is TGTGCCAGCAGCCTAACGGTTTCACCCTACGAGCAGTACTTC. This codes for CASSLTVSPYEQYF.